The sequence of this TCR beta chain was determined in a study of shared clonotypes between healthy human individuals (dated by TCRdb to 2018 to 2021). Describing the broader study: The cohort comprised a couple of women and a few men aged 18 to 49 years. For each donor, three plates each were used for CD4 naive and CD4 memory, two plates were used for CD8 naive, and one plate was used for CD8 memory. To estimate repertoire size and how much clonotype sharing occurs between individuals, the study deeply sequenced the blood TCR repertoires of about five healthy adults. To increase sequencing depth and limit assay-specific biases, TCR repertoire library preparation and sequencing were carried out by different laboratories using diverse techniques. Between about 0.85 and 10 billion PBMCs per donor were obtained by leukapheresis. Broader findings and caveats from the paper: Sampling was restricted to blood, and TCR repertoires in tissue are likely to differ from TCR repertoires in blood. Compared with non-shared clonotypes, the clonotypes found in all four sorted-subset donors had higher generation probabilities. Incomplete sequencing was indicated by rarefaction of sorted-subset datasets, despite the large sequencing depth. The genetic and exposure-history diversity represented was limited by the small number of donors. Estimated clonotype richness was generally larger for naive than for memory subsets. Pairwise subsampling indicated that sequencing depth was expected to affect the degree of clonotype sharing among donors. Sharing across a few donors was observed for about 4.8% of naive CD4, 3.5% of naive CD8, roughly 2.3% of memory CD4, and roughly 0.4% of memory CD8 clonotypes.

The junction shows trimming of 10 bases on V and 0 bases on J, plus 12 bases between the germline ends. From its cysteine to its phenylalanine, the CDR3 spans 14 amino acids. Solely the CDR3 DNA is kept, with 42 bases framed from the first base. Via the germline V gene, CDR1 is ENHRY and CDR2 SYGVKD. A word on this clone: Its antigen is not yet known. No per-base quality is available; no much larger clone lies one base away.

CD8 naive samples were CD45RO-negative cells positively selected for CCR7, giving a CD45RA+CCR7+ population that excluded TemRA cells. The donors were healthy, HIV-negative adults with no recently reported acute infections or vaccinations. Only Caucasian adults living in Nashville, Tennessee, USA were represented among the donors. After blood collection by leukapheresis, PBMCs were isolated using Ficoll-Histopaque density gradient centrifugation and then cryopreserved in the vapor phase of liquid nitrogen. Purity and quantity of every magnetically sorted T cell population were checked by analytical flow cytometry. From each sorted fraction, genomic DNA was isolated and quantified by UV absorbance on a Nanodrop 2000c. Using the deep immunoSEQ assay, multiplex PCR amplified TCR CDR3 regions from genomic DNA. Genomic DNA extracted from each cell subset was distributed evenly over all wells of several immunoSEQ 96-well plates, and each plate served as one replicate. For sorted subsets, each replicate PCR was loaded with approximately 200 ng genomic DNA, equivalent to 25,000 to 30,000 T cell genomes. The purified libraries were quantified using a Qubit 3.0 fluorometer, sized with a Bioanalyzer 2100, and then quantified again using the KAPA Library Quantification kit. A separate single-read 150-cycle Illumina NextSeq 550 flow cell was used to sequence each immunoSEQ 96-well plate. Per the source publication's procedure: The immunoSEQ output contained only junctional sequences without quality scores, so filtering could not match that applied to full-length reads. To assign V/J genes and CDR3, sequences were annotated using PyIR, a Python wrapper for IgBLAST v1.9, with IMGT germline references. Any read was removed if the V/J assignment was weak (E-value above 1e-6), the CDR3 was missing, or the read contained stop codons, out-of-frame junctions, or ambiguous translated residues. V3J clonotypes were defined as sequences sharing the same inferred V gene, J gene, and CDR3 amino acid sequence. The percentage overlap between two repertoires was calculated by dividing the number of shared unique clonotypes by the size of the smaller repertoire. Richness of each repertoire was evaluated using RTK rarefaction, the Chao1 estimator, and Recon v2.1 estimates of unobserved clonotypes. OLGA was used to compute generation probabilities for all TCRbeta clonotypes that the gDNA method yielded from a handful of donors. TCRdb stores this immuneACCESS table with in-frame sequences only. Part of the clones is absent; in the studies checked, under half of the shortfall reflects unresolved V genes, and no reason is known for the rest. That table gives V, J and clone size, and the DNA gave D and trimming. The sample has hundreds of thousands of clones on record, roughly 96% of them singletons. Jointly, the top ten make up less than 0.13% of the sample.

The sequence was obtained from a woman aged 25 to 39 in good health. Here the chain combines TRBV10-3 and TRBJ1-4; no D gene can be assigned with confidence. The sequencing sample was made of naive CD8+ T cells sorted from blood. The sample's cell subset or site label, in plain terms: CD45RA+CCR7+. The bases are TGTGCCACGGGAACTGCGTCAACTAATGAAAAACTGTTTTTT. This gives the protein CATGTASTNEKLFF.